The 9 T cell receptor beta chains given below trace back to one sample, sequenced in a study of CD8+ T cells in alopecia areata. Sequencing used cDNA as its template, made by extracting RNA and reverse transcribing it. The method was immunoSEQ multiplex PCR; TCRdb's version includes in-frame clones alone and lacks a portion of them. The table records more than 90,000 clones without singletons, the ten largest covering roughly 21%. Sequencing was carried out using lesional skin. All receptors come from a C3H/HeJ mouse with alopecia areata. For the strain, the MHC haplotype given is H2-k.

There are a few counts of this clone. The genes and germline here are from mouse. The read terminates 4 residues ahead of where the CDR3 ends, so the germline J gene completes it. The chain has TRBV13-3 and TRBJ1-4; a possible D gene is TRBD1 (5 bases). This CDR3 has 14 amino acids. Germline lookup yields CDR1 NNHDY and CDR2 SYVADS. Incomplete CDR3 DNA: TGTGCCAGCAGTGACCCGACAGATGGCGAA. Translated, it gives CASSDPTDGE. The full CDR3 is CASSDPTDGERLFF.

Points on this clone: These gene names are mouse names. Sequencing ends 4 residues short of the CDR3 end; the germline J gene provides the rest. The chain combines TRBV13-3 with TRBJ1-2, with D perhaps TRBD1 (6 bases). Looked up from germline, CDR1 is NNHDY and CDR2 is SYVADS. The CDR3 runs 15 residues. Deletions cut 3 bases from V and 0 bases from J, with 12 bases between. CDR3 DNA (partial): TGTGCCAGCAGTGCCGGGACAAAATCAAACTCC. Protein: CASSAGTKSNS. The full CDR3 protein reads CASSAGTKSNSDYTF.

Regarding this clone: Genes and germline are mouse. The read ends 4 residues before the CDR3 terminus; that terminus is restored from the germline J gene. The rearrangement joins TRBV13-3 to TRBJ1-2; 8 nucleotides align to TRBD1. V lost 2 bases and J lost 3; bases outside the gene matches: 6. The CDR3 runs to 15 residues. The V gene's germline CDR1 is NNHDY and CDR2 SYVADS. CDR3 DNA (partial): TGTGCCAGCAGTGAAAGGACAGGGAGGGACTCC. Protein sequence: CASSERTGRDS. The CDR3 as a whole reads CASSERTGRDSDYTF.

A few counts support this clone. Germline and genes here are mouse. The observed sequence ends 4 residues before the CDR3 terminus, with the missing tail filled in from the germline J gene. Other DNA sequences within the sample encode an identical CDR3. The J gene is TRBJ2-1, the V gene TRBV13-3, with TRBD2 matching over 9 bases. This CDR3 is built from 14 residues. Unmatched junction bases numbered 6, after V lost 5 bases and J lost 6 bases. Germline-derived CDR1 and CDR2 are NNHDY and SYVADS. CDR3 region: CASRPGTGSAEQFF. The CDR3 bases that were read are TGTGCCAGCAGGCCCGGGACTGGGAGTGCT.

On this clone itself: Gene names are mouse gene names. Sequencing ends 4 residues short of the CDR3 end; the germline J gene provides the rest. The gene calls are TRBV1 and TRBJ2-1; 10 positions match TRBD2. The V gene's germline CDR1 is NSQYPW and CDR2 LRSPGD (reference sequence). The V gene end was trimmed by 0 bases and the J gene end by 3 bases; junction bases not matched to a gene: 5. The CDR3 extends over 17 amino acids. CDR3 DNA (partial): TGCACCTGCAGTGCAGAGACTGGGGGGATAGGCTATGCT. This translates into CTCSAETGGIGYA. The whole CDR3 protein reads CTCSAETGGIGYAEQFF. Full variable domain (outside the CDR3, taken from reference TRBV1 and TRBJ2-1): VTLLEQNPRWRLVPRGQAVNLRCILKNSQYPWMSWYQQDLQKQLQWLFTLRSPGDKEVKSLPGADYLATRVTDTELRLQVANMSQGRTLYCTCSAETGGIGYAEQFFGPGTRLTVL.

In regard to this clone: TCRdb gives a protein that differs at residue 9 from what the DNA encodes, so the protein here is translated from the DNA. The listed genes are named as in mouse. The CDR3 goes on 3 residues after the read ends, and that part is filled in from the germline J gene. The rearrangement uses TRBV19 and TRBJ1-6; D remains ambiguous. TRBJ1-6 has ORF status, its function being uncertain. V lost 5 bases and J lost 7, with 7 bases in between. Germline CDR1 is FNHDT and CDR2 is SITEND (reference sequence). This CDR3 is built from 12 residues. The CDR3 sequence is CASSKQNSPLYF. Partial CDR3 DNA: TGTGCCAGCAGCAAACAAAATTCGCCC.

This clone occurred a few times. Mouse names are used for the genes. This CDR3 is CASSPGQGADSDYTF. The sequenced part of the CDR3 DNA is TGTGCCAGCAGTCCGGGACAGGGGGCGGACTCC. The J gene is TRBJ1-2, the V gene TRBV19; 12 bases agree with TRBD1. From the germline J gene comes the end of the CDR3, since the read stops 4 residues before it. The germline V gene encodes CDR1 FNHDT and CDR2 SITEND (reference sequence). Trimming removed 4 bases from V and 3 bases from J; junction bases left unmatched: 4. This CDR3 contains 15 residues.

This clone came up a few times. The gene names here belong to mouse. The missing CDR3 end, 4 residues past where the read stops, is filled in from the germline J gene. The chain is built from TRBV19 and TRBJ1-1, with 9 nucleotides matching TRBD1. The CDR3 is 13 residues long. CDR1 is FNHDT, CDR2 SITEND, per germline (reference sequence). CDR3 bases read: TGTGCCAGCAGTCGGACAGGGGCCGGA. Encoded protein: CASSRTGAG. The whole CDR3 sequence is CASSRTGAGEVFF.

A word on this clone: The gene names here belong to mouse. The read ends 4 residues early relative to the CDR3; the germline J gene fills the gap. V is TRBV31 and J is TRBJ1-4, with 9 bases lining up with TRBD1. Germline loops: CDR1 GKSSPN, CDR2 SITVG. The CDR3 is 13 residues long. With 3 bases clipped from V and 5 bases from J, the junction kept 1 base outside the gene matches. The CDR3 is CAWRTGGNERLFF. Incomplete CDR3 DNA: TGTGCCTGGAGGACAGGGGGGAACGAA.